This T cell receptor beta chain was sequenced for a study of brain T cells in children with intractable seizures. This table comes from immunoSEQ multiplex PCR, and its TCRdb copy is limited to in-frame clones, with some not included. The profile covers tens of thousands of clones, with 93% appearing a single time and roughly 1.4% taken by the ten largest. V shed 6 bases and J shed 4 bases, with 25 bases lying between them. The CDR3 spans 17 residues. Germline loops: CDR1 PRHDT, CDR2 FYEKMQ (reference sequence). This clone was recorded only once. This TCR was recovered from a boy less than two years old with tuberous sclerosis and intractable seizures. Here the sequenced sample was peripheral blood, taken at surgery. The gene calls are TRBV13 and TRBJ2-7; D possibly corresponds to TRBD1 (7 bases). The CDR3 reads CASRQAGRGQGIYEQYF. The CDR3 DNA reads TGTGCCAGCAGACAAGCGGGTAGGGGGCAGGGGATTTACGAGCAGTACTTC.